The clone carrying this T cell receptor (beta chain) was observed a few times. Its antigen is undetermined. These data come from a study of shared clonotypes between healthy human individuals. At the level of the study: Researchers drew samples from two women and a few men aged 18 to 49.

Study conclusions and caveats: Enrolling few donors narrowed the genetic and exposure-history diversity that was represented.

Healthy adults negative for HIV, lacking recent acute infections or vaccinations, served as donors. Assay: immunoSEQ multiplex PCR; the TCRdb copy retains only in-frame clones and omits some. The sample carries some 480,000 clones, 70% to 85% recorded once. V dropped 6 bases and J dropped 0 bases, with 11 bases sitting between them. Germline CDR1 and CDR2: SQVTM and ANQGSEA. CDR3 length equals 13 residues. Sequenced sample: PBMCs. The receptor was isolated from a woman aged 40 to 55 in good health. Some clones in this sample may be carry-over from other donors' samples. The chain has TRBV29-1 and TRBJ1-1; no reliable D call. The CDR3 DNA sequence: TGCAGCGTCCGACGCAGGATGAACACTGAAGCTTTCTTT. It translates to CSVRRRMNTEAFF.